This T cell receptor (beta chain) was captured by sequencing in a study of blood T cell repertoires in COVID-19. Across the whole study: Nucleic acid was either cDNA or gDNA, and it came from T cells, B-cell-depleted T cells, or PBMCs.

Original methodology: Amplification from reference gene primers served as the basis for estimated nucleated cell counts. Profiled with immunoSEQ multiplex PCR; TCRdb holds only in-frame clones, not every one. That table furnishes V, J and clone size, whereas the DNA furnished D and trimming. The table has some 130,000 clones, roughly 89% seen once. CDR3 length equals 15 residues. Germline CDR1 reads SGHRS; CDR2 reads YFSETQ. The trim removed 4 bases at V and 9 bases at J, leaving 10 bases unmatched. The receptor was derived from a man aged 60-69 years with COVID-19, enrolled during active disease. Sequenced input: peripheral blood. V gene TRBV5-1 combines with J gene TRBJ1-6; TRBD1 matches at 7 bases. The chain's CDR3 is CASSLETGATSPLHF. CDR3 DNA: TGCGCCAGCAGCCTGGAAACAGGGGCGACTTCACCCCTCCACTTT. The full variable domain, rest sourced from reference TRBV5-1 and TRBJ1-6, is KAGVTQTPRYLIKTRGQQVTLSCSPISGHRSVSWYQQTPGQGLQFLFEYFSETQRNKGNFPGRFSGRQFSNSRSEMNVSTLELGDSALYLCASSLETGATSPLHFGNGTRLTVT.